Shown below are 7 T cell receptor beta chains from a single sample sequenced in a study of blood T cell repertoires in COVID-19. Produced via immunoSEQ multiplex PCR; TCRdb's table is partial and in-frame only. The sample carries approximately 240,000 clones, around 81% recorded once. The source material was peripheral blood. These receptor sequences come from a woman in her sixties with acute or convalescent COVID-19.

The chain combines TRBV18 with TRBJ2-1; 8 bases are a match to TRBD2. Germline CDR1 reads KGHSH; CDR2 reads LQKENI. J was trimmed by 3 bases and V by 3 bases; bases with no gene match: 4. The CDR3 has 15 residues. CDR3 sequence (DNA): TGTGCCAGCTCACCGAGAGCGGGGGACTACAATGAGCAGTTCTTC. Translation gives CASSPRAGDYNEQFF. The complete variable domain, with remaining parts taken from reference TRBV18 and TRBJ2-1, reads NAGVMQNPRHLVRRRGQEARLRCSPMKGHSHVYWYRQLPEEGLKFMVYLQKENIIDESGMPKERFSAEFPKEGPSILRIQQVVRGDSAAYFCASSPRAGDYNEQFFGPGTRLTVL.

This chain joins TRBV19 and TRBJ1-1; 12 bases match TRBD1. V was pared by 5 bases and J by 6 bases, with 13 bases of the junction left unmatched. The germline gives CDR1 LNHDA, CDR2 SQIVND (reference sequence). The CDR3 sequence is 17 residues long. In nucleotides, the CDR3 is TGTGCCAGTAGTTCTCTTAACTTCGGGACAGGGGGCCCTGAAGCTTTCTTT. Protein: CASSSLNFGTGGPEAFF.

This sequence joins TRBV27 and TRBJ2-3, with 9 bases aligning to TRBD2. Germline V lookup: CDR1 MNHEY, CDR2 SMNVEV (reference sequence). Trimming removed 8 bases from V and 2 bases from J; junction bases left unmatched: 5. The CDR3 is 14 residues long. CDR3 region: CASGLAGPTDTQYF. The CDR3 DNA reads as TGTGCCAGCGGGCTAGCGGGGCCCACAGATACGCAGTATTTT.

CDR3 nucleotides: TGTGCCACCAGTGACCTCAGTGGAGGAAAAGATACGCAGTATTTT. It yields the protein CATSDLSGGKDTQYF. The chain carries TRBV24-1 and TRBJ2-3, with D possibly matching TRBD2 (5 bases). The germline gives CDR1 KGHDR, CDR2 SFDVKD. There are 15 residues in the CDR3. V lost 4 bases and J lost 5, with 15 bases in between.

This chain links TRBV4-1 with TRBJ2-2; the match to TRBD1 covers 8 bases. The CDR3 length is 18 residues. Trimming at V came to 3 bases and at J to 4 bases, leaving 13 bases not matched to a gene. Germline CDR1 is MGHRA and CDR2 is YSYEKL. The DNA for the CDR3 is TGCGCCAGCAGCCAGGGGCGTTACAGGGGGTCTAGCACCGGGGAGCTGTTTTTT. Its protein product is CASSQGRYRGSSTGELFF.

The chain employs TRBV2 and TRBJ1-2; D is possibly TRBD1 (6 bases). The CDR3 covers 13 residues. The germline gives CDR1 SNHLY, CDR2 FYNNEI. Between the trimmed V and J ends, which lost 2 bases and 2 bases, there was a span of 6 bases. The CDR3 DNA follows: TGTGCCAGCAGTGAACAGGGGAACTATGGCTACACCTTC. This sequence encodes CASSEQGNYGYTF.

The gene calls are TRBV11-2 and TRBJ1-6; D is ambiguous. The length of the CDR3 is 16 residues. Germline CDR1 is SGHAT and CDR2 is FQNNGV. Trimming removed 1 base at V and 4 bases at J, with 11 bases between. The CDR3 here is CASSLGGAGYNSPLHF. The CDR3 DNA follows: TGTGCCAGCAGCTTAGGTGGAGCGGGTTATAATTCACCCCTCCACTTT.